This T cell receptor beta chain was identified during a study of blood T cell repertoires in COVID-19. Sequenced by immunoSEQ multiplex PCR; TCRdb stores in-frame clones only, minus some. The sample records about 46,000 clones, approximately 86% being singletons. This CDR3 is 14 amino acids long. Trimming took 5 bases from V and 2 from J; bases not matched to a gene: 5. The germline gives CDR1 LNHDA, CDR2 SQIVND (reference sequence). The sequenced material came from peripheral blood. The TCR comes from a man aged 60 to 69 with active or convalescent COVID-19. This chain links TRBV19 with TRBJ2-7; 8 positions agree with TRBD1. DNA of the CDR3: TGTGCCAGTAGTGGAAGGACAGGGACCTACGAGCAGTACTTC. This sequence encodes CASSGRTGTYEQYF.